These 30 T cell receptor beta chains were all obtained from the same sample, sequenced in a study of OX40 agonist ivuxolimab in advanced cancers. The protocol was immunoSEQ multiplex PCR, while the TCRdb copy is restricted to in-frame clones and leaves out a portion. The sample yields over 95,000 clones, 90% to 95% seen once. This material consisted of CD4+ or CD8+ T cells sorted from blood, taken in a trial of the OX40 agonist ivuxolimab. Source of these receptors: an adult with an advanced solid tumor such as melanoma, head and neck, liver or kidney cancer.

The rearrangement links TRBV28 to TRBJ2-7, with 7 bases aligning to TRBD2. The CDR3 length is 15 residues. Trimming took 3 bases from V and 2 from J; bases not matched to a gene: 7. CDR1 MDHEN and CDR2 SYDVKM come from the germline V gene. The CDR3 loop is CASSFASGRTYEQYF. The DNA for the CDR3 is TGTGCCAGCAGTTTCGCTAGCGGCAGAACCTACGAGCAGTACTTC. The full variable domain, its missing parts supplied by reference TRBV28 and TRBJ2-7, is DVKVTQSSRYLVKRTGEKVFLECVQDMDHENMFWYRQDPGLGLRLIYFSYDVKMKEKGDIPEGYSVSREKKERFSLILESASTNQTSMYLCASSFASGRTYEQYFGPGTRLTVT.

CDR3: CASSEPGQGNEQFF. The CDR3 DNA follows: TGCGCCAGCAGCGAACCGGGACAGGGTAATGAGCAGTTCTTC. The chain carries TRBV5-1 and TRBJ2-1; 9 nucleotides agree with TRBD1. Germline CDR1 SGHRS, CDR2 YFSETQ. V was pared by 4 bases and J by 7 bases, with 6 bases of the junction left unmatched. This CDR3 is 14 amino acids long.

The chain links TRBV18 to TRBJ2-5; D is uncertain. This CDR3 spans 14 amino acids. Germline values: CDR1 KGHSH, CDR2 LQKENI. V shed 3 bases and J shed 1 base, with 9 bases lying between them. CDR3 loop: CASSPPNTQETQYF. CDR3 DNA sequence: TGTGCCAGCTCACCTCCTAATACCCAAGAGACCCAGTACTTC.

This sequence joins TRBV6-6 and TRBJ1-3; 7 nucleotides agree with TRBD1. V lost 7 bases and J lost 0; bases outside the gene matches: 6. CDR3 length: 15 residues. CDR1 is MNHNY, CDR2 SVGAGI, per germline (reference sequence). DNA of the CDR3: TGTGCCAGCACCTCGGGACAGATCTCTGGAAACACCATATATTTT. This translates into CASTSGQISGNTIYF.

V usage is TRBV7-8 and J usage is TRBJ2-4; D perhaps matches TRBD2 (6 bases). Trimming took off 9 bases at V and 14 bases at J, with 20 bases between the two ends. The CDR3 length is 12 residues. Per the germline V gene, CDR1 is SGHVS and CDR2 is FQNEAQ. The CDR3 here is CASSADSGTKYF. The CDR3 DNA reads as TGTGCCAGTTCGGCGGATAGCGGCACAAAGTACTTC.

This chain links TRBV5-5 with TRBJ1-1; D is possibly TRBD1 (6 bases). Germline CDR1 and CDR2: SGHKS and YYEKEE (reference sequence). The CDR3 consists of 15 residues. Trimming left V 3 bases short and J 0 bases short, with 12 bases between. In DNA form, the CDR3 reads TGTGCCAGCAGCTGGCGGGGACAAGTGAACACTGAAGCTTTCTTT. It specifies CASSWRGQVNTEAFF.

This clone was counted a single time. The chain links TRBV30 to TRBJ1-3; D is undetermined. Germline loops: CDR1 GTSNPN, CDR2 SVGIG (reference sequence). V lost 0 bases and J lost 4, with 4 bases in between. The CDR3 loop spans 12 amino acids. DNA of the CDR3: TGTGCCTGGAGTGTACGGGGAAACACCATATATTTT. As protein: CAWSVRGNTIYF.

The chain combines TRBV7-9 with TRBJ2-7, with D maybe TRBD2 (5 bases). V lost 4 bases and J 4 bases, leaving 14 bases between the germline ends. Looked up from germline, CDR1 is SEHNR and CDR2 is FQNEAQ (reference sequence). The CDR3 has 14 amino acids. In nucleotides, the CDR3 is TGTGCCAGCAGCTCGACCGGGATTTCGTACGAGCAGTACTTC. Translated, it gives CASSSTGISYEQYF. The entire variable domain, with the rest obtained from reference TRBV7-9 and TRBJ2-7, is as follows: DTGVSQNPRHKITKRGQNVTFRCDPISEHNRLYWYRQTLGQGPEFLTYFQNEAQLEKSRLLSDRFSAERPKGSFSTLEIQRTEQGDSAMYLCASSSTGISYEQYFGPGTRLTVT.

This rearrangement joins TRBV7-2 to TRBJ2-3; 8 nucleotides align to TRBD2. Germline loops: CDR1 SGHTA, CDR2 FQGNSA. Losses at the gene ends were 0 bases for V and 5 bases for J; bases not matched to a gene: 4. The CDR3 extends over 15 amino acids. DNA of the CDR3: TGTGCCAGCAGCTTAGCGGCGGGAGGATTAGATACGCAGTATTTT. This encodes CASSLAAGGLDTQYF.

The chain couples TRBV13 to TRBJ2-1; TRBD2 aligns across 11 bases. Germline V lookup: CDR1 PRHDT, CDR2 FYEKMQ (reference sequence). Germline trimming cut 0 bases from V and 7 bases from J; bases unmatched to any gene: 20. CDR3 length equals 21 residues. The CDR3 here is CASSLGLRGRPTSGRRNEQFF. The DNA for the CDR3 is TGTGCCAGCAGCTTAGGCCTAAGGGGACGACCTACTAGCGGGAGAAGGAATGAGCAGTTCTTC.

This clone was counted a single time. V and J are TRBV5-1 and TRBJ2-2; D is ambiguous. Germline CDR1 reads SGHRS; CDR2 reads YFSETQ. CDR3 length: 14 residues. V was clipped by 0 bases and J by 2 bases, with 5 bases between them. The CDR3 nucleotides are TGCGCCAGCAGCTTGGGCCAAAACACCGGGGAGCTGTTTTTT. Its protein product is CASSLGQNTGELFF.

This chain uses TRBV6-6 with TRBJ2-5, with a weak D call TRBD1 (6 bases). The V end was cut by 2 bases, the J end by 8 bases, with 15 bases between. Germline CDR1 is MNHNY and CDR2 is SVGAGI (reference sequence). The CDR3 contains 14 residues. The CDR3 DNA sequence: TGTGCCAGCAGTTACGACAGGACTCGCCGAACCCAGTACTTC. Residues: CASSYDRTRRTQYF.

The rearrangement joins TRBV7-2 to TRBJ2-5; 8 bases are a match to TRBD2. Germline V gene data show CDR1 as SGHTA and CDR2 as FQGNSA. Trimming at V came to 0 bases and at J to 2 bases, leaving 5 bases not matched to a gene. The CDR3 sequence is 16 residues long. The CDR3 reads CASSLALSGGQETQYF. CDR3 sequence (DNA): TGTGCCAGCAGCTTAGCGCTGTCGGGAGGGCAAGAGACCCAGTACTTC.

The rearrangement uses TRBV5-4 and TRBJ1-5, with a weak D call TRBD1 (6 bases). Germline CDR1 is SGHNT and CDR2 is YYREEE (reference sequence). CDR3 length: 15 amino acids. Trimming stripped 7 bases from V and 3 bases from J, with 17 bases between. This CDR3 is CASGVSPGDNQPQHF. The CDR3 DNA reads TGTGCCAGCGGCGTTTCTCCAGGGGACAATCAGCCCCAGCATTTT.

The chain recombines TRBV6-5 with TRBJ2-3; no firm D call. Germline-derived CDR1 and CDR2 are MNHEY and SVGAGI. This CDR3 comprises 16 residues. The V end lost 4 bases, the J end lost 3 bases, and 17 bases lay between the germline ends. CDR3 sequence reads: CASSSRIFSRTDTQYF. CDR3 coding DNA: TGTGCCAGCAGTTCTCGGATTTTTTCCCGAACAGATACGCAGTATTTT.

A single count supports this clone. The chain uses TRBV27 and TRBJ2-5; 7 bases line up with TRBD1. Losses at the gene ends were 5 bases for V and 3 bases for J; bases not matched to a gene: 3. The CDR3 contains 13 residues. Germline CDR1 and CDR2: MNHEY and SMNVEV (reference sequence). CDR3 DNA sequence: TGTGCCAGCAGTCTAACAGGGGAAGAGACCCAGTACTTC. Its protein is CASSLTGEETQYF.

The V and J genes are TRBV19 and TRBJ2-7, with a possible D match to TRBD2 (5 bases). Germline CDR1 is LNHDA and CDR2 is SQIVND (reference sequence). This CDR3 comprises 14 residues. Deletions cut 5 bases from V and 4 bases from J, with 15 bases between. The CDR3 protein is CASSSGLGWYEQYF. In DNA form, the CDR3 reads TGTGCCAGTAGTTCAGGACTCGGCTGGTACGAGCAGTACTTC.

The chain couples TRBV2 to TRBJ1-6; D not resolved. Looked up from germline, CDR1 is SNHLY and CDR2 is FYNNEI. Trimming took 4 bases from V and 7 from J, leaving 8 bases between them. CDR3 length: 13 amino acids. The CDR3, as DNA: TGTGCCAGCAGTGGTTCTCGGAATTCACCCCTCCACTTT. This sequence encodes CASSGSRNSPLHF.

J is TRBJ2-7 and V is TRBV6-7; 10 bases match TRBD2. TRBV6-7 is an ORF; its function is uncertain. The CDR3 is 17 residues long. Losses at the gene ends were 1 base for V and 2 bases for J; bases not matched to a gene: 8. CDR3 region: CASSYLKRTSGTYEQYF. The CDR3 DNA sequence: TGTGCCAGCAGTTACTTGAAACGGACTAGCGGTACCTACGAGCAGTACTTC.

This chain uses TRBV6-1 with TRBJ2-7, with 11 bases matching TRBD2. The germline V gene encodes CDR1 MNHNS and CDR2 SASEGT. The CDR3 is 14 amino acids. V dropped 10 bases and J dropped 3; count of bases not matched to a gene: 8. CDR3 DNA sequence: TGTGCCACCACGGGACTAGCGGTTAACTACGAGCAGTACTTC. As protein: CATTGLAVNYEQYF.

This chain uses TRBV7-8 with TRBJ1-5; D uncertain. With 2 bases removed from V and 5 bases from J, the gap between germline ends came to 19 bases. The CDR3 sequence is 17 residues long. CDR1 and CDR2 from the germline V gene are SGHVS and FQNEAQ. CDR3: CASSLLALGNLDQPQHF. CDR3 DNA: TGTGCCAGCAGCTTATTAGCCCTAGGAAACCTCGATCAGCCCCAGCATTTT.

The gene calls are TRBV11-1 and TRBJ1-1; 7 bases fit TRBD1. V dropped 3 bases and J dropped 8; count of bases not matched to a gene: 6. CDR3 length: 13 residues. Germline CDR1 SGHAT, CDR2 FQDESV (reference sequence). The CDR3 is CASSLTGKREAFF. CDR3 nucleotides: TGTGCCAGCAGCTTGACAGGGAAAAGGGAAGCTTTCTTT.

V and J are TRBV6-1 and TRBJ2-7; 7 bases agree with TRBD1. With V trimmed by 4 bases and J by 4 bases, 10 bases remained unmatched. Germline CDR1 and CDR2: MNHNS and SASEGT. This CDR3 is 15 amino acids long. The CDR3 is CASSAAPGQQYEQYF. The DNA for the CDR3 is TGTGCCAGCAGTGCGGCACCGGGACAGCAGTACGAGCAGTACTTC.

V gene TRBV5-4 combines with J gene TRBJ2-6; D may be TRBD1 or TRBD2 (6 bases each). CDR1 is SGHNT, CDR2 YYREEE, per germline (reference sequence). CDR3 length: 17 residues. V shed 1 base and J shed 4 bases, with 15 bases lying between them. The CDR3 spells CASSLIGGRPGANVLTF. CDR3 nucleotides: TGTGCCAGCAGCTTGATTGGGGGGCGCCCCGGGGCCAACGTCCTGACTTTC.

The rearrangement links TRBV13 to TRBJ2-5, with TRBD2 matching 7 bases. Germline V gives CDR1 PRHDT, CDR2 FYEKMQ (reference sequence). The CDR3 extends over 15 amino acids. Germline trimming cut 2 bases from V and 5 bases from J; bases unmatched to any gene: 8. The CDR3, as DNA: TGTGCCAGCAGCTTATTTCGGGAGGAGGCGGAGACCCAGTACTTC. This translates into CASSLFREEAETQYF.

This clone was seen a handful of times. Written as DNA, the CDR3 is TGTGCCAGTAGTATGCACAGGTACGAGCAGTACTTC. Amino acids: CASSMHRYEQYF. The chain uses TRBV19 and TRBJ2-7, with a weak D call TRBD1 (5 bases). There are 12 residues in the CDR3. Trimming shortened V by 3 bases and J by 4 bases, and 7 bases separated the two germline ends. Per the germline V gene, CDR1 is LNHDA and CDR2 is SQIVND (reference sequence).

This rearrangement joins TRBV5-5 to TRBJ2-7; D call uncertain. CDR3 length: 13 residues. CDR1 and CDR2 (germline): SGHKS, YYEKEE (reference sequence). V was pared by 5 bases and J by 3 bases, with 12 bases between. CDR3 DNA sequence: TGTGCCAGCAGTCCTGTTGGGGACTACGAGCAGTACTTC. Its translation is CASSPVGDYEQYF.

The chain carries TRBV2 and TRBJ1-2; D gene ambiguous. The CDR3 runs 15 residues. V lost 7 bases and J lost 4, with 19 bases in between. Germline CDR1 SNHLY, CDR2 FYNNEI. The CDR3 coding sequence is TGTGCCAGCACAGTCAACAACATACGGACCTATGGCTACACCTTC. It specifies CASTVNNIRTYGYTF. Full variable domain (outside the CDR3, taken from reference TRBV2 and TRBJ1-2): EPEVTQTPSHQVTQMGQEVILRCVPISNHLYFYWYRQILGQKVEFLVSFYNNEISEKSEIFDDQFSVERPDGSNFTLKIRSTKLEDSAMYFCASTVNNIRTYGYTFGSGTRLTVV.

The chain employs TRBV7-2 and TRBJ1-5; D is perhaps TRBD1 (6 bases). The germline CDR1 and CDR2 sequences are SGHTA and FQGNSA. Trimming removed 2 bases at V and 6 bases at J, with 14 bases between. This CDR3 is built from 15 residues. The CDR3 protein is CASSLSQGSGQPQHF. CDR3 DNA sequence: TGTGCCAGCAGCTTATCCCAGGGGAGCGGTCAGCCCCAGCATTTT.

The chain is built from TRBV5-6 and TRBJ2-3; 9 nucleotides match TRBD1. The junction had 9 bases not matched to a gene; V was cut back by 5 bases and J by 8 bases. CDR3 length: 14 amino acids. In germline, CDR1 is SGHDT, CDR2 YYEEEE. The CDR3 bases are TGTGCCAGCAGTCTTGCACAGGGGGCCCTTACGCAGTATTTT. Translation gives CASSLAQGALTQYF.